This T cell receptor (beta chain) was sequenced during a study of blood T cell repertoires in COVID-19. The protocol was immunoSEQ multiplex PCR, while the TCRdb copy is restricted to in-frame clones and leaves out a portion. The table shows roughly 340,000 clones, with more than 80% occurring only once. Sequencing input: peripheral blood. The sequence came from a woman aged 25 to 39 with COVID-19, enrolled during active disease.

The CDR3 nucleotides read TGTGCCAGCAGCCCAGGGAATTCACCCCTCCACTTT. Encoded protein: CASSPGNSPLHF. V and J are TRBV5-8 and TRBJ1-6, with a tentative D call TRBD1 (5 bases). V was trimmed by 4 bases and J by 7 bases, leaving 6 bases between them. Per the germline V gene, CDR1 is SGHTS and CDR2 is YDEGEE. The CDR3 sequence is 12 residues long. Full variable domain (rest looked up from reference TRBV5-8 and TRBJ1-6): EAGVTQSPTHLIKTRGQQATLRCSPISGHTSVYWYQQALGLGLQFLLWYDEGEERNRGNFPPRFSGRQFPNYSSELNVNALELEDSALYLCASSPGNSPLHFGNGTRLTVT.